Shown below are 30 T cell receptor beta chains from a single sample sequenced in a study of T cells expressing NK-cell markers. One entry per CDR3 protein, without DNA, is what TCRdb gives after re-calling the 5' RACE reads. With hundreds of thousands of distinct CDR3 sequences in the sample, the ten largest clones hold about 4%. The sample comprised blood T cells: a sorted CD56 or NKG2C T cell subset, CD4+ or CD8+ T cells, or bulk PBMC T cells (not recorded which). These receptors originate from a woman aged 18-70 years in good health.

The rearrangement links TRBV3-1 to TRBJ2-4. The CDR3 has 14 residues. The germline gives CDR1 LGHDT, CDR2 YNNKEL (reference sequence). The CDR3 is CASSQRRQKNIQYF. Full variable domain (rest looked up from reference TRBV3-1 and TRBJ2-4): DTAVSQTPKYLVTQMGNDKSIKCEQNLGHDTMYWYKQDSKKFLKIMFSYNNKELIINETVPNRFSPKSPDKAHLNLHINSLELGDSAVYFCASSQRRQKNIQYFGAGTRLSVL.

This rearrangement joins TRBV20-1 to TRBJ1-4; TCRdb gives TRBD1 as the D gene, but with no DNA this cannot be confirmed. This CDR3 region has 13 residues. Germline V lookup: CDR1 DFQATT, CDR2 SNEGSKA (reference sequence). The CDR3 sequence: CSAPEVLGEKLFF.

The chain combines TRBV6-5 with TRBJ2-6; the TRBD1 assignment by TCRdb is unverifiable without DNA. The germline V gene has CDR1 MNHEY and CDR2 SVGAGI. The CDR3 consists of 17 residues. This chain's CDR3 is CASSYGDREAGANVLTF.

This chain links TRBV6-2 or TRBV6-3 with TRBJ2-1; TCRdb's D gene call, TRBD2, goes unchecked for lack of DNA. Looked up from germline, CDR1 is MNHEY and CDR2 is SVGEGT. The CDR3 consists of 15 residues. The chain's CDR3 is CASSYKASGSLEQFF.

CDR3 region: CASSLGPGPDYNEQFF. The chain couples TRBV11-1 to TRBJ2-1; TCRdb's D call of TRBD1 is untestable without DNA. Germline lookup yields CDR1 SGHAT and CDR2 FQDESV (reference sequence). This CDR3 is 16 amino acids long.

The chain is built from TRBV19 and TRBJ1-4. CDR3 size: 14 residues. The germline V gene has CDR1 LNHDA and CDR2 SQIVND (reference sequence). This chain's CDR3 is CASGVRRPNEKLFF.

The chain joins TRBV20-1 to TRBJ1-5; TCRdb outputs TRBD1, but without DNA this stays unchecked. The CDR3 totals 13 residues. Germline CDR1 DFQATT, CDR2 SNEGSKA (reference sequence). The CDR3 here is CSATRGAHQPQHF.

CDR3 protein: CASRGTGVTDTQYF. The chain combines TRBV5-1 with TRBJ2-3; the D call of TRBD1 rests on TCRdb alone, since no DNA is present to check it. The CDR3 spans 14 residues. Germline V gene data show CDR1 as SGHRS and CDR2 as YFSETQ.

The rearrangement joins TRBV7-2 to TRBJ2-5; the TRBD2 assignment by TCRdb is unverifiable without DNA. The CDR3 extends over 14 amino acids. Germline assignment: CDR1 SGHTA and CDR2 FQGNSA. Here the CDR3 reads CASIQEGFQETQYF.

The rearrangement uses TRBV7-8 and TRBJ2-1; TCRdb outputs TRBD2, but without DNA this stays unchecked. The CDR3 length is 15 residues. The germline V gene encodes CDR1 SGHVS and CDR2 FQNEAQ. The CDR3 sequence: CASSFAGGPYNEQFF.

This chain connects TRBV15 to TRBJ1-6. The CDR3 contains 16 residues. Germline CDR1 reads LNHNV; CDR2 reads YYDKDF (reference sequence). This chain's CDR3 is CATSRDIQTMNSPLHF.

This sequence joins TRBV4-2 and TRBJ2-2; the D gene TCRdb calls, TRBD1, cannot be checked with no DNA. The length of the CDR3 is 15 residues. Looked up from germline, CDR1 is LGHNA and CDR2 is YNFKEQ. CDR3 sequence reads: CASSQGQGPTGELFF.

This chain joins TRBV6-5 and TRBJ2-5; TCRdb's D call, TRBD2, is unchecked because there is no DNA. This CDR3 has 16 residues. In germline, CDR1 is MNHEY, CDR2 SVGAGI. The CDR3 reads CASSYGSGGAGETQYF.

The chain has TRBV7-9 and TRBJ2-3; TCRdb selects TRBD2, and the lack of DNA leaves this call unchecked. CDR3 length equals 15 residues. CDR1 SEHNR and CDR2 FQNEAQ come from the germline V gene (reference sequence). The CDR3 here is CASGTSGKPTDTQYF. The entire variable domain, with the rest obtained from reference TRBV7-9 and TRBJ2-3, is as follows: DTGVSQNPRHKITKRGQNVTFRCDPISEHNRLYWYRQTLGQGPEFLTYFQNEAQLEKSRLLSDRFSAERPKGSFSTLEIQRTEQGDSAMYLCASGTSGKPTDTQYFGPGTRLTVL.

The V and J genes are TRBV20-1 and TRBJ2-7. The CDR3 is 16 amino acids. Per the germline V gene, CDR1 is DFQATT and CDR2 is SNEGSKA (reference sequence). The CDR3 is CSASGSSASLSYEQYF.

This chain links TRBV11-2 with TRBJ2-2; the D call from TCRdb, TRBD2, cannot be confirmed without DNA. The CDR3 runs to 15 residues. The V gene's germline CDR1 is SGHAT and CDR2 FQNNGV. The CDR3 is CASSLEVSGIGELFF. The whole variable domain, remainder taken from reference TRBV11-2 and TRBJ2-2, is EAGVAQSPRYKIIEKRQSVAFWCNPISGHATLYWYQQILGQGPKLLIQFQNNGVVDDSQLPKDRFSAERLKGVDSTLKIQPAKLEDSAVYLCASSLEVSGIGELFFGEGSRLTVL.

This chain uses TRBV7-9 with TRBJ2-3; TCRdb selects TRBD2, and the lack of DNA leaves this call unchecked. This CDR3 spans 15 amino acids. The V gene's germline CDR1 is SEHNR and CDR2 FQNEAQ (reference sequence). The CDR3 sequence: CASSLGRPAADTQYF.

V gene TRBV5-1 combines with J gene TRBJ1-5. This CDR3 has 13 residues. Germline V gene data show CDR1 as SGHRS and CDR2 as YFSETQ. CDR3 sequence reads: CASSLDGNQPQHF.

The chain recombines TRBV10-2 with TRBJ2-6. This CDR3 has 14 amino acids. CDR1 and CDR2 (germline): WSHSY, SAAADI. The CDR3 loop reads CASRRSGGANVLTF.

This sequence joins TRBV5-1 and TRBJ1-6. Germline V gene data show CDR1 as SGHRS and CDR2 as YFSETQ. This CDR3 is built from 14 residues. This CDR3 is CASSSEGHNSPLHF.

The rearrangement uses TRBV5-5 and TRBJ2-3; TCRdb picks TRBD1, but there is no DNA to check that call. The CDR3 runs 12 residues. Per the germline V gene, CDR1 is SGHKS and CDR2 is YYEKEE (reference sequence). This CDR3 is CASSSKGATQYF.

V usage is TRBV9 and J usage is TRBJ2-7; the D call from TCRdb, TRBD1, cannot be confirmed without DNA. Germline assignment: CDR1 SGDLS and CDR2 YYNGEE. The CDR3 runs 15 residues. CDR3 amino acids: CASSVTGATFHEQYF.

The V and J genes are TRBV29-1 and TRBJ2-3; TCRdb indicates TRBD1, and absent DNA this call remains unverified. The germline V gene has CDR1 SQVTM and CDR2 ANQGSEA. There are 15 residues in the CDR3. This CDR3 is CSVNRDPGPTDTQYF.

This rearrangement joins TRBV30 to TRBJ2-3; absent DNA, TCRdb's TRBD2 call cannot be checked. The CDR3 is 13 residues long. Germline V lookup: CDR1 GTSNPN, CDR2 SVGIG (reference sequence). The CDR3 loop is CAWEDPRRDTQYF.

V and J are TRBV20-1 and TRBJ2-6. From germline, CDR1 is DFQATT and CDR2 SNEGSKA (reference sequence). The CDR3 covers 13 residues. The CDR3 spells CSASFSGANVLTF.

The genes are TRBV20-1 and TRBJ2-7; TCRdb indicates TRBD1, and absent DNA this call remains unverified. Germline V CDR1 and CDR2: DFQATT, SNEGSKA (reference sequence). This CDR3 comprises 12 residues. The CDR3 loop reads CSAREGHFEQYF.

The rearrangement joins TRBV6-5 to TRBJ1-5. CDR3 length: 12 amino acids. The germline V gene encodes CDR1 MNHEY and CDR2 SVGAGI. The CDR3: CASSYINQPQHF.

The chain's CDR3 is CSVEDATDTQYF. The chain carries TRBV29-1 and TRBJ2-3. Per germline, CDR1 SQVTM and CDR2 ANQGSEA. The CDR3 loop spans 12 amino acids.

This chain uses TRBV10-3 with TRBJ2-1; with no DNA, the TCRdb D assignment of TRBD2 cannot be verified. Germline values: CDR1 ENHRY, CDR2 SYGVKD. The CDR3 totals 15 residues. CDR3: CAIKEGLVPYNEQFF.

The rearrangement uses TRBV14 and TRBJ1-4. Germline CDR1 is SGHDN and CDR2 is FVKESK. There are 14 residues in the CDR3. CDR3 region: CASSQARLNEKLFF. Looking up the rest from reference TRBV14 and TRBJ1-4 gives the full variable domain: EAGVTQFPSHSVIEKGQTVTLRCDPISGHDNLYWYRRVMGKEIKFLLHFVKESKQDESGMPNNRFLAERTGGTYSTLKVQPAELEDSGVYFCASSQARLNEKLFFGSGTQLSVL.